This T cell receptor beta chain derives from a study of PD-L1 blockade in urothelial cancer. Libraries were prepared by immunoSEQ multiplex PCR; TCRdb keeps only in-frame clonotypes and omits some of them. This table has over 35,000 clones, about 82% appearing once. The CDR3 is made up of 15 amino acids. Between the trimmed V and J ends, which lost 0 bases and 3 bases, there was a span of 12 bases. Germline values: CDR1 SGHRS, CDR2 YFSETQ. The sample's time point: pretreatment peripheral blood. This chain joins TRBV5-1 and TRBJ1-2; TRBD1 might be the D (5 bases). This TCR was sampled from a man older than 75 with urothelial cancer. Sequenced here: PBMCs, sampled around atezolizumab (anti-PD-L1) treatment. CDR3 region: CASSLGDRSYYGYTF. For the CDR3, the DNA is TGCGCCAGCAGCTTGGGTGACAGATCCTACTATGGCTACACCTTC.